The entry below gives a single TCR beta chain sequence along with its context. This CDR3 is built from 16 residues. Germline V gene sequence: CDR1 MDHEN, CDR2 SYDVKM. J gave up 3 bases and V 6 bases, and 7 bases lay outside the gene matches. These data come from a study of blood T cells in healthy people across ages. A second PCR, run for about 6 to 11 cycles, used a sample-barcoded 5' primer plus a J-beta primer mix. MiXCR, run by TCRdb on the 5' RACE reads, gives a single entry per CDR3 protein. Among approximately 940,000 distinct CDR3 sequences listed, around 49% were seen once. Total RNA extracted from each sample amounted to at least 5 micrograms.

The chain is built from TRBV28 and TRBJ2-1; 11 bases agree with TRBD1. Material for sequencing was blood. The sequence came from a young man in good health. The CDR3 loop is CASSRTGGGVYNEQFF. The CDR3 nucleotides are TGTGCCAGCAGCCGGACAGGGGGCGGAGTCTACAATGAGCAGTTCTTC.